This is a list of T cell receptor beta chains from one sample in a study of shared clonotypes between healthy human individuals. Measured with immunoSEQ multiplex PCR; TCRdb has only the in-frame clones, and not every one. This table holds millions of clones, more than 85% found once. Sample: naive CD4+ T cells from PBMCs. The origin of the receptors is a man between 18 and 35 years old in good health. Some clones in this sample may be carry-over from other donors' samples. Each CDR3 is given with its conserved first and last residue. The order of the fields is V gene, D gene, clone size, J gene, CDR3 protein, CDR3 DNA. D genes are given only for firm matches. Rows may omit the clone size; those that give it use once, few, many or a size class.

TRBV18	TRBD1	NA	TRBJ1-2	CASSPSGQDRGYTF	TGTGCCAGCTCACCCTCGGGACAGGACCGTGGCTACACCTTC
TRBV2	NA	NA	TRBJ2-5	CASSRFTRETQYF	TGTGCCAGCAGCCGCTTTACGAGAGAGACCCAGTACTTC
TRBV11-2	NA	NA	TRBJ2-5	CASSLDLGAETQYF	TGTGCCAGCAGCTTAGATTTGGGGGCGGAGACCCAGTACTTC
TRBV27	NA	NA	TRBJ1-5	CASSLSGYESAQHF	TGTGCCAGCAGTTTGTCGGGGTACGAATCAGCCCAGCATTTT
TRBV18	NA	NA	TRBJ1-2	CASSPSVDGFYGYTF	TGTGCCAGCTCACCAAGCGTAGACGGATTCTATGGCTACACCTTC
TRBV9	TRBD2	once	TRBJ2-1	CASSGGTSGYNEQFF	TGTGCCAGCAGCGGGGGGACTAGCGGTTACAATGAGCAGTTCTTC
TRBV5-1	TRBD1	once	TRBJ2-5	CASSIDRGRETQYF	TGCGCCAGCAGCATTGACAGGGGGCGTGAGACCCAGTACTTC
TRBV2	TRBD2	once	TRBJ2-1	CASRTSGSSVEQFF	TGTGCCAGCAGAACTAGCGGGAGTTCTGTTGAGCAGTTCTTC
TRBV5-1	NA	NA	TRBJ2-5	CASATGVQETQYF	TGCGCCAGCGCGACCGGTGTACAAGAGACCCAGTACTTC
TRBV28	TRBD2	NA	TRBJ2-1	CASGPRGLAAYNEQFF	TGTGCCAGCGGGCCGCGGGGACTAGCGGCCTACAATGAGCAGTTCTTC